This is a list of T cell receptor beta chains from one sample in a study of tumor and adjacent non-tumor tissue in lung cancer. Each CDR3 protein gets one entry after TCRdb re-called the multiplex PCR reads with MiXCR. The sample includes roughly 65,000 distinct CDR3 sequences, approximately 63% of them seen just once. Sequencing was performed on lung tumor tissue. The receptors were sampled from a man aged 45-65 years with non-small cell lung cancer. Each CDR3 is given with its conserved first and last residue. The order of the fields is D gene, clone size, J gene, V gene, CDR3 protein. The D gene is left open where the match is weak. Clone sizes are given selectively: once, few, many, or a class where the clone is expanded.

>NA|NA|TRBJ2-7|TRBV28
CASSLRGSLSYEQYF
>TRBD2|NA|TRBJ2-5|TRBV20-1
CSASSPGGSETKYF
>TRBD2|many|TRBJ2-3|TRBV28
CASSSPAGGTDTQYF
>NA|many|TRBJ2-3|TRBV20-1
CSAGVGTDTQYF
>TRBD2|NA|TRBJ2-3|TRBV12-3/TRBV12-4
CASTAGGPPDTQYF
>NA|few|TRBJ2-4|TRBV9
CASSPSGGGDVAKNIQYF
>NA|many|TRBJ2-1|TRBV12-3/TRBV12-4
CASSLALASEQFF
>TRBD2|NA|TRBJ2-1|TRBV11-3
CASSNASGAQYDEQFF
>TRBD2|many|TRBJ2-3|TRBV20-1
CSARGQTSPVGRTQYF
>NA|NA|TRBJ2-1|TRBV11-3
CASNLVVQAVNKQFF
>TRBD1|many|TRBJ2-1|TRBV6-1
CASRKDRGSYNEQFF
>NA|NA|TRBJ2-7|TRBV6-6
CASSGCLLGEQYF
>NA|NA|TRBJ2-2|TRBV2
CASRHRDTGELFF
>TRBD1|NA|TRBJ1-2|TRBV30
CAWSVTGNAYTF
>NA|NA|TRBJ2-2|TRBV6-1
CASSARGQGSDTGELSF
>NA|many|TRBJ2-5|TRBV5-8
CASSYQETQYF
>TRBD2|NA|TRBJ2-1|TRBV12-3/TRBV12-4
CVIRLAATAFNEEFF
>TRBD2|NA|TRBJ2-3|TRBV5-1
CASSSGLAGGPGDTQYF
>NA|few|TRBJ2-3|TRBV4-2
CASSQLTGAGGNF
>NA|many|TRBJ2-5|TRBV10-2
CASSEFPREKETQYF